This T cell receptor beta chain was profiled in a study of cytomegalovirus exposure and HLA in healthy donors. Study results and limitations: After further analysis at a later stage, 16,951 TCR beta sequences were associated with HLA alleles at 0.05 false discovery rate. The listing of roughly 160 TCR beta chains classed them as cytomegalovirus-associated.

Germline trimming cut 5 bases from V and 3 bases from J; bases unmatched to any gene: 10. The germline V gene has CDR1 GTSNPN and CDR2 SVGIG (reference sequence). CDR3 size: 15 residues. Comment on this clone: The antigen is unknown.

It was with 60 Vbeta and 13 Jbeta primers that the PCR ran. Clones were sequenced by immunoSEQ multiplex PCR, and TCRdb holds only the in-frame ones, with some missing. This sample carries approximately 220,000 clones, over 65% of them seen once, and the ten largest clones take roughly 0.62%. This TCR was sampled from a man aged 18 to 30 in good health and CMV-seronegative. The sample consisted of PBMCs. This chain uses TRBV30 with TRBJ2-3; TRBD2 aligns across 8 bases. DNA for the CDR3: TGTGCCTGGGAGGGGAGCAGCGGGAGTACAGATACGCAGTATTTT. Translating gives CAWEGSSGSTDTQYF. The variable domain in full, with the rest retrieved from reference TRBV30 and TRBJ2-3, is SQTIHQWPATLVQPVGSPLSLECTVEGTSNPNLYWYRQAAGRGLQLLFYSVGIGQISSEVPQNLSASRPQDRQFILSSKKLLLSDSGFYLCAWEGSSGSTDTQYFGPGTRLTVL.